The entry that follows covers one T cell receptor beta chain sequence. Its antigen is as yet unknown. Clones were read by immunoSEQ multiplex PCR, and TCRdb kept only the in-frame ones, dropping some. The table records about 350,000 clones, around 86% of them present only once. From germline, CDR1 is KGHSH and CDR2 LQKENI. The CDR3 has 14 residues. V was shortened by 8 bases and J by 3 bases, with 17 bases between the two germline ends. Treatment defined: about 20 received Ad26.COV2.S at low or high dose, single or two shots; a few received placebo; per-sample allocation not given. Following the first vaccine or placebo injection, samples were taken on day 63. The data were obtained in a study of Ad26.COV2.S vaccination and SARS-CoV-2 variants. Study at large: Ad26.COV2.S shots went into the muscle once or twice, 56 days apart.

Study-level results: Vaccine recipients posted higher spike-specific TCR breadth than their placebo counterparts.

The sequencing here drew on peripheral blood, taken in a trial of Ad26.COV2.S vaccine versus placebo. The receptor was derived from a person aged 18-60 years who received the Ad26.COV2.S COVID-19 vaccine or a placebo. The J gene is TRBJ2-7, the V gene TRBV18, with D perhaps TRBD1 (6 bases). The CDR3 here is CASAPRTANYEQYF. The DNA for the CDR3 is TGTGCCAGCGCGCCACGGACAGCAAACTACGAGCAGTACTTC. Full variable domain (outside the CDR3, taken from reference TRBV18 and TRBJ2-7): NAGVMQNPRHLVRRRGQEARLRCSPMKGHSHVYWYRQLPEEGLKFMVYLQKENIIDESGMPKERFSAEFPKEGPSILRIQQVVRGDSAAYFCASAPRTANYEQYFGPGTRLTVT.